The 10 T cell receptor beta chains in this list originate from one sample, sequenced in a study of control samples from healthy donors and cancer patients. The assay was immunoSEQ multiplex PCR, and TCRdb's table has in-frame clones only and misses some. The data hold 40,000 to 60,000 clones, with around 90% observed a single time. Sequenced: PBMCs. These receptors came from a man between 60 and 70 years old with head and neck cancer.

The V call is TRBV3-1 (or the pseudogene TRBV3-2), the J call TRBJ1-1; D unclear. Trimming pared 0 bases from V and 5 bases from J, leaving 13 bases between. The CDR3 totals 15 residues. Germline loops: CDR1 LGHDT, CDR2 YNNKEL (reference sequence). The CDR3 nucleotides read TGTGCCAGCAGCCAAGATCAATCTCGGGGTACTGAAGCTTTCTTT. Amino acids: CASSQDQSRGTEAFF.

The CDR3 DNA reads as TGTGCCAGCAGCTTAGTACAGGGGCCCCATTCACCCCTCCACTTT. Residues: CASSLVQGPHSPLHF. This chain links TRBV11-2 with TRBJ1-6; 7 bases agree with TRBD1. Per the germline V gene, CDR1 is SGHAT and CDR2 is FQNNGV. With 1 base clipped from V and 8 bases from J, the junction kept 5 bases outside the gene matches. This CDR3 comprises 15 residues.

This clone was found a few times. V and J are TRBV15 and TRBJ2-1; D assignment may be TRBD1 or TRBD2 (6 bases each). CDR1 and CDR2 (germline): LNHNV, YYDKDF (reference sequence). The CDR3 is 16 residues long. V gave up 0 bases and J gave up 3 bases, with 12 bases separating them. As DNA, the CDR3 is TGTGCCACCAGCAGAGATCGGGGGCAACTCTACAATGAGCAGTTCTTC. The encoded protein is CATSRDRGQLYNEQFF.

The sample holds a few counts of this clone. The chain uses TRBV19 and TRBJ2-3; D possibly corresponds to TRBD1 (5 bases). Per germline, CDR1 LNHDA and CDR2 SQIVND (reference sequence). Trimming took off 2 bases at V and 0 bases at J, with 15 bases between the two ends. This CDR3 has 17 residues. The DNA of the CDR3 is TGTGCCAGTAGTATACTTGAGACAGTTCCTAGCACAGATACGCAGTATTTT. The encoded protein is CASSILETVPSTDTQYF.

The chain uses TRBV4-2 and TRBJ2-7; 9 nucleotides align to TRBD2. The CDR3 consists of 15 residues. The V gene end was trimmed by 0 bases and the J gene end by 1 base; junction bases not matched to a gene: 1. Germline loops: CDR1 LGHNA, CDR2 YNFKEQ. The CDR3 sequence: CASSQDSGGSYEQYF. The CDR3 nucleotides are TGTGCCAGCAGCCAAGATAGCGGGGGTTCCTACGAGCAGTACTTC.

The chain has TRBV5-1 and TRBJ1-1; unclear D gene. Trimming took 0 bases from V and 6 from J, leaving 9 bases between them. Germline V gives CDR1 SGHRS, CDR2 YFSETQ. The CDR3 length is 13 residues. The CDR3, as DNA: TGCGCCAGCAGCTTGGGCTTCCCAGCTGAAGCTTTCTTT. It translates to CASSLGFPAEAFF. The full variable domain, rest sourced from reference TRBV5-1 and TRBJ1-1, is KAGVTQTPRYLIKTRGQQVTLSCSPISGHRSVSWYQQTPGQGLQFLFEYFSETQRNKGNFPGRFSGRQFSNSRSEMNVSTLELGDSALYLCASSLGFPAEAFFGQGTRLTVV.

The chain couples TRBV11-3 to TRBJ1-5, with 9 positions matching TRBD1. Germline loops: CDR1 SGHNT, CDR2 YENEEA. The CDR3 sequence is 19 residues long. After removal of 1 base from V and 1 base from J, the junction contained 11 bases not matched to a gene. The chain's CDR3 is CASSLVRDRAVRSNQPQHF. Here the CDR3 DNA reads TGTGCCAGCAGCTTAGTCCGGGACAGGGCAGTAAGAAGCAATCAGCCCCAGCATTTT.

This chain joins TRBV7-9 and TRBJ2-7; D not resolved. The CDR3 covers 11 residues. The germline V gene encodes CDR1 SEHNR and CDR2 FQNEAQ (reference sequence). V dropped 5 bases and J dropped 5 bases, with 7 bases sitting between them. The CDR3 region has the DNA TGTGCCAGCAGCGACAAGCACGAGCAGTACTTC. Its protein is CASSDKHEQYF.

V usage is TRBV5-4 and J usage is TRBJ2-1; 10 bases agree with TRBD2. Germline CDR1 is SGHNT and CDR2 is YYREEE (reference sequence). The V and J ends lost 4 bases and 7 bases, in that order; junction bases with no gene match: 8. There are 15 residues in the CDR3. CDR3 bases: TGTGCCAGCAGCCCTCCGACTAGCGGGCAGAATGAGCAGTTCTTC. Amino acid sequence: CASSPPTSGQNEQFF.

V and J are TRBV2 and TRBJ2-1, with TRBD2 matching over 10 bases. The CDR3 runs 14 residues. Germline lookup yields CDR1 SNHLY and CDR2 FYNNEI. With 9 bases clipped from V and 4 bases from J, the junction kept 6 bases outside the gene matches. The CDR3 is CASGGTSVYNEQFF. DNA for the CDR3: TGTGCCAGTGGAGGGACTAGCGTATACAATGAGCAGTTCTTC. Full variable domain (rest looked up from reference TRBV2 and TRBJ2-1): EPEVTQTPSHQVTQMGQEVILRCVPISNHLYFYWYRQILGQKVEFLVSFYNNEISEKSEIFDDQFSVERPDGSNFTLKIRSTKLEDSAMYFCASGGTSVYNEQFFGPGTRLTVL.